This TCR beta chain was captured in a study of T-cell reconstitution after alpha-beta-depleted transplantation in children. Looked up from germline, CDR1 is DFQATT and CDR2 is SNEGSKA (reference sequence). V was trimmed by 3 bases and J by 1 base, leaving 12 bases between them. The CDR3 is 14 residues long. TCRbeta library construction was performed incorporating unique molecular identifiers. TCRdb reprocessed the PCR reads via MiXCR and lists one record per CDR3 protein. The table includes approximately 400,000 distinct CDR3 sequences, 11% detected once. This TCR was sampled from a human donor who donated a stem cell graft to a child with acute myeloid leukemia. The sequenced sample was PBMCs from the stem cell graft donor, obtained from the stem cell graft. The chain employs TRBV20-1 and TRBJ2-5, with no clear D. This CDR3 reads CSASPRPLQETQYF. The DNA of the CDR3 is TGCAGTGCTAGTCCCCGTCCCCTCCAAGAGACCCAGTACTTC.